The present entry profiles one TCR beta chain with its context. Trimming cost V 9 bases and J 2 bases, with 13 bases left between them. This CDR3 comprises 13 residues. The V gene's germline CDR1 is PRHDT and CDR2 FYEKMQ (reference sequence). The sample originates from a study of cytomegalovirus exposure and HLA in healthy donors. This table comes from immunoSEQ multiplex PCR, and its TCRdb copy is limited to in-frame clones, with some not included. The data hold around 93,000 clones, with 85% observed a single time. This rearrangement joins TRBV13 to TRBJ1-1; possibly TRBD1 for D (5 bases). The clonotype was recovered from a man between 18 and 29 years old in good health and CMV-seropositive. Specimen: PBMCs. CDR3 bases: TGTGCCAGTGGAGGGCAGGGAAACACTGAAGCTTTCTTT. This codes for CASGGQGNTEAFF.